This entry concerns a single T cell receptor beta chain. The V and J ends lost 4 bases and 4 bases, in that order; junction bases with no gene match: 7. Germline V lookup: CDR1 SGDLS, CDR2 YYNGEE. This CDR3 contains 16 residues. The data are from a study of blood T cell repertoires in COVID-19. Which cohort a participant joined came from the clinical history participants gave. Sequencing was performed with immunoSEQ multiplex PCR; in TCRdb, only in-frame clones are kept and a portion is missing. This sample has around 140,000 clones; 70% to 90% occur once, and the top ten carry approximately 3%. Sequencing input: PBMCs or T cells enriched from blood (not recorded which). This sequence was found in a woman between 50 and 59 years old with acute COVID-19. J is TRBJ2-2 and V is TRBV9; TRBD2 aligns across 10 bases. The DNA of the CDR3 is TGTGCCAGCAGCCTATGGACTAGCGGCGGCACCGGGGAGCTGTTTTTT. It translates to CASSLWTSGGTGELFF.